This TCR beta chain originates from a study of tumor and adjacent non-tumor tissue in lung cancer (dated by TCRdb to the late 2010s). As for the study more broadly: Patients with adenocarcinoma (12), squamous cell carcinoma (2) and small cell lung cancer (1) were included in the cohort. Sequencing generated a total of some 130 million productive TCRbeta reads, averaging roughly 4.2 million reads per sample. Among the approximately 15 patients, ages ranged from roughly 30 to 76 years, around 10 were men and 5 were women, and disease was TNM stage I to III. TCRbeta CDR3 sequencing was performed on roughly 27 paired specimens, with one tumor sample and one normal lung sample collected per patient. The study compared bulk TCRbeta repertoires between lung tumor tissue and matched distant non-tumor lung tissue from approximately 14 lung cancer patients.

Library preparation used multiplex PCR. TCRdb shows the sequencer as Illumina HiSeq 2500. Following protocols modified from ARM-PCR, the researchers constructed TCRbeta libraries through three rounds of nested PCR with primers (Table S4). Before sequencing, PCR products in the 200-500 bp range were cut out of the gel and cleaned up using the QIAquick gel extraction kit. On the study's bioinformatics: Reads were cleaned with Trimmomatic, merged with FLASH into complete CDR3 sequences, and assigned to V(D)J germline segments with MiTCR. VDJtools was used to compute clonal diversity as the inverse Simpson's index. Productive reads were defined as in-frame sequences without a premature stop codon. TCRdb reprocessing: public reads trimmed at Q25 with fastp, clones called with MiXCR, in-frame beta chains kept. Rows matching on CDR3 protein sequence are summarized as one entry with the most common DNA and genes. The V and J calls were determined by TCRdb, not by the authors. This sample holds tens of thousands of distinct CDR3 sequences; roughly two thirds were observed only once. Less than 35% of the sample belongs to the ten largest clones.

What the study reported, not specific to this receptor: Tumor tissue showed significantly greater TCR diversity (inverse Simpson) than normal lung tissue (around 450 vs 150, P = 0.0075, Mann-Whitney U test). The top 100 clones accounted for a significantly larger cumulative portion of the repertoire in normal lung than in tumor tissue. Peripheral blood was not sequenced, so blood TCRbeta repertoires were not examined in the lung cancer patients of the study. TCR diversity was significantly higher in younger patients, and higher tumor TCR diversity was associated with shorter overall and disease-free survival. The sequencing platform is not named in the methods, and unique molecular identifiers are not mentioned. Only about 15 patients were included in the cohort, and the need for larger samples and more detailed clinical data was noted by the authors.

There are a few counts of this clonotype. The antigen this receptor binds is unknown. A much larger clone lies one base from this, so it may be a read error. Bulk unsorted tissue served as the source for RNA extraction, and RNA quality was assessed using a NanoDrop ND-1000 and an Agilent 2100. For the normal lung samples, distant non-tumor tissue was collected more than 3 cm away from the tumor edge. Newly diagnosed lung cancer patients without prior chemotherapy who had been admitted for thoracic surgery in China between August and November 2014 were enrolled as donors. Patients who had received previous radiotherapy or chemotherapy, or who had another concurrent cancer, were excluded from the study. Pieces of surgical tissue measuring about 1-2.2 cm3 were kept in RNAlater solution and stored at -80 degrees C until use. From cysteine to phenylalanine, the CDR3 is 9 amino acids long. The only DNA kept is the CDR3, 27 bases in frame from the first base. Trimming removed 8 bases from V and 8 bases from J, leaving 9 bases between the germline ends. CDR1 and CDR2 are read off the germline V gene as SQVTM and ANQGSEA.

The specimen was distant non-tumor lung tissue. The chain links TRBV29-1 with TRBJ1-2, with no reliable assignment of the D segment. The receptor was isolated from a man between 65 and 85 years old with non-small cell lung cancer. The CDR3: CSFVPGYTF. The DNA reads as follows: TGCAGCTTTGTGCCGGGCTACACCTTC. The reference TRBV29-1 and TRBJ1-2 proteins fill in what lies around the CDR3, so the full variable domain reads SAVISQKPSRDICQRGTSLTIQCQVDSQVTMMFWYRQQPGQSLTLIATANQGSEATYESGFVIDKFPISRPNLTFSTLTVSNMSPEDSSIYLCSFVPGYTFGSGTRLTVV.